The entry below describes one TCR beta chain. This receptor's antigen is unknown. Per-base quality was not reported, and no clone a single base away is much larger than it. V lost 0 bases and J lost 2 bases; the stretch between them is 5 bases long. The germline V gene encodes CDR1 ENHRY and CDR2 SYGVKD. From the cysteine up to the phenylalanine, the CDR3 has a length of 13 residues. Left in the record is the CDR3 DNA by itself, 39 bases read in frame from the first base. Collaborating institutions collected whole blood in K2EDTA tubes following their own protocols. For TCRbeta analysis, collaborators shipped samples as frozen whole blood, isolated PBMCs, or DNA extracted from either of those sample types. The data were obtained in a study of blood T cell repertoires in COVID-19 (TCRdb year 2020). About the investigation overall: Samples from collaborators originated in the United States, Italy and Spain and spanned both the acute and convalescent phases of COVID-19. The prospective study material was composed of cDNA or gDNA derived from T cells, B-cell-depleted T cells, or PBMCs. Deeply sampled blood TCRbeta repertoires from subjects exposed to, actively infected with, or recovered from COVID-19 were included in the dataset. A freely available public database, intended as a resource for researchers studying the immune response to SARS-CoV-2, is where the repertoires were released. Samples came from the ongoing ImmuneRACE study (first 160 participants) plus 1,254 subjects from 6 global collaborators. Nearly every sample came with metadata listing a de-identified subject ID, COVID-19 status, age in years and sex. Where HLA class I and class II types were available, the types were taken from metadata supplied by the sample provider, not from assay-based typing. Study-wide findings and limitations: The amount of clinical and demographic metadata varied by source and participant and was provided uncurated.

TCRbeta CDR3 regions were amplified from genomic DNA using the immunoSEQ Assay, a bias-controlled multiplex PCR. Turning to the authors' computational methods: Within the assay, amplification of reference gene primers was used to estimate how many nucleated cells each sample contained. To quantify the absolute abundance of each unique TCRbeta CDR3 rearrangement, sequence reads were collapsed and filtered. For each sample, productive Simpson clonality was calculated as the square root of Simpson's diversity index across productive rearrangements. Not all clones reach the TCRdb copy of this immuneACCESS table, which keeps in-frame sequences only. Checked studies attribute under half of the gap to unresolved V genes and leave the rest unexplained. V and J calls plus clone size are reproduced from that table; the DNA served to infer D and trimming. The sample includes about 71,000 clones, with 82% observed a single time. About an eighth of the sample lies in the top ten.

Input material: peripheral blood. The TCR originated in a woman aged 80 or older with acute or convalescent COVID-19. Rearrangement joined TRBV10-3 to TRBJ2-7; the D gene identity is not certain. The DNA is as follows: TGTGCCATCAGTGAGTCGGCAACCTACGAGCAGTACTTC. Its protein reads: CAISESATYEQYF.